Presented here are 8 T cell receptor beta chains from one specimen sequenced in a study of monozygotic twins with inflammatory bowel disease. TCRdb reprocessed the 5' RACE reads; each CDR3 protein has one entry and no DNA is given. Found here are approximately 160,000 distinct CDR3 sequences; the top ten clones hold approximately 2.8%. Sequencing was carried out using blood. Source of these receptors: a human donor with ulcerative colitis or Crohn's disease, or a healthy co-twin of an affected twin (not recorded which).

J is TRBJ2-2 and V is TRBV5-5; checking the TCRdb D call of TRBD2 is not possible without DNA. CDR3 length equals 13 residues. Germline values: CDR1 SGHKS, CDR2 YYEKEE (reference sequence). The chain's CDR3 is CASRLGGTGELFF.

Here the CDR3 reads CASSPGLAGGMHEQYF. The chain carries TRBV9 and TRBJ2-7; TCRdb returns TRBD2, unconfirmable since there is no DNA. Germline values: CDR1 SGDLS, CDR2 YYNGEE. There are 16 residues in the CDR3.

The rearrangement links TRBV4-2 to TRBJ2-5; absent DNA, TCRdb's TRBD2 call cannot be checked. The CDR3 is 15 amino acids. Germline loops: CDR1 LGHNA, CDR2 YNFKEQ. The chain's CDR3 is CASSPLGEGGETQYF.

The chain links TRBV4-2 to TRBJ1-3. From germline, CDR1 is LGHNA and CDR2 YNFKEQ. The CDR3 is 16 residues long. CDR3 sequence reads: CASSQDMYGFGNTIYF.

The gene calls are TRBV11-2 and TRBJ2-1; no DNA is available, so the TRBD2 call from TCRdb remains unchecked. The germline gives CDR1 SGHAT, CDR2 FQNNGV. The CDR3 sequence is 20 residues long. The CDR3 reads CASSQGMGLAGGPVLYEQFF.

The J gene is TRBJ2-7, the V gene TRBV6-1; TCRdb's D call, TRBD1, is unchecked because there is no DNA. Germline assignment: CDR1 MNHNS and CDR2 SASEGT. The CDR3 length is 16 residues. The CDR3 protein is CASSPNGGTETYEQYF.

The chain recombines TRBV5-1 with TRBJ2-5; as DNA is missing, the TRBD1 call by TCRdb cannot be tested. This CDR3 has 15 residues. The germline gives CDR1 SGHRS, CDR2 YFSETQ. CDR3 protein: CASSGGDRGLETQYF.

This rearrangement joins TRBV6-1 to TRBJ2-7. The length of the CDR3 is 14 residues. CDR1 and CDR2 from the germline V gene are MNHNS and SASEGT. CDR3 residues: CASRSSFNYYEQYF.